One sample yielded the 21 T cell receptor beta chains listed below, sequenced in a study of beta chain features in type 1 diabetes. Study observations and caveats: Among patients with Type 1 diabetes, TCRB CDR3s were moderately but significantly shorter in every one of the four CD4+ subsets.

Their specific antigens are unknown. Reverse transcribing all isolated RNA meant expressed TCRB transcripts were sequenced. Using immunoSEQ multiplex PCR, the repertoire was profiled, and TCRdb retains in-frame clones only, with some absent. The table has around 40,000 clones, roughly 68% seen once. The specimen was Tregs from blood. The receptors were sampled from a woman aged 18-29 years with type 1 diabetes.

This rearrangement joins TRBV6-1 to TRBJ1-2; D gene uncertain. Germline CDR1 is MNHNS and CDR2 is SASEGT. This CDR3 region has 12 residues. With 10 bases removed from V and 8 bases from J, the gap between germline ends came to 17 bases. CDR3 coding DNA: TGTGCCACTAAGTCGGGTTTGCGAGGCTACACCTTC. It codes for CATKSGLRGYTF.

CDR3 sequence reads: CASSWTTGTFGDTQYF. CDR3 bases: TGTGCCAGCAGTTGGACTACCGGGACCTTCGGGGATACGCAGTATTTT. The rearrangement joins TRBV7-9 to TRBJ2-3; possible D gene TRBD2, 6 bases. Trimming took off 6 bases at V and 6 bases at J, with 22 bases between the two ends. Germline V gene sequence: CDR1 SEHNR, CDR2 FQNEAQ (reference sequence). The CDR3 totals 16 residues.

V usage is TRBV10-3 and J usage is TRBJ2-1; a weak D match, TRBD1 (5 bases). This CDR3 has 12 amino acids. The V gene lost 10 bases and the J gene lost 7 bases, with 14 bases spanning the gap. Looked up from germline, CDR1 is ENHRY and CDR2 is SYGVKD. The CDR3 DNA follows: TGTGCCACGAACCAGGGCACGAATGAGCAGTTCTTC. Encoded protein: CATNQGTNEQFF.

The J gene is TRBJ2-7, the V gene TRBV30, with 12 bases identical to TRBD2. The germline V gene has CDR1 GTSNPN and CDR2 SVGIG (reference sequence). The trim removed 2 bases at V and 3 bases at J, leaving 5 bases unmatched. The CDR3 runs to 15 residues. Here the CDR3 DNA reads TGTGCCTGGAGTTTGGGACTAGCGGGCTACTACGAGCAGTACTTC. Its translation: CAWSLGLAGYYEQYF.

This clone was counted between two and nine times. V and J are TRBV29-1 and TRBJ2-7, with TRBD1 matching over 7 bases. This CDR3 comprises 11 residues. Germline V gene data show CDR1 as SQVTM and CDR2 as ANQGSEA. Trimming cost V 4 bases and J 3 bases; bases outside gene matches: 0. The DNA of the CDR3 is TGCAGCGTTGGGACAGGCTACGAGCAGTACTTC. Translation gives CSVGTGYEQYF.

The J gene is TRBJ2-1, the V gene TRBV7-3, with TRBD2 matching over 14 bases. Per the germline V gene, CDR1 is SGHTA and CDR2 is FQGTGA. V trimming: 2 bases; J trimming: 9 bases; junction bases outside the gene matches: 9. The length of the CDR3 is 17 residues. This CDR3 is CASSLVGTSGSGGEQFF. CDR3 in DNA: TGTGCCAGCAGCTTAGTGGGGACTAGCGGGAGTGGGGGTGAGCAGTTCTTC.

This clone was detected only a few times. The chain combines TRBV7-2 with TRBJ1-2; 7 bases are a match to TRBD1. Germline V lookup: CDR1 SGHTA, CDR2 FQGNSA. J was trimmed by 4 bases and V by 5 bases; bases with no gene match: 10. The CDR3 contains 15 residues. Written as DNA, the CDR3 is TGTGCCAGCAGCCATCGGACAGGTGGGGTCTATGGCTACACCTTC. Translating gives CASSHRTGGVYGYTF.

The V and J genes are TRBV5-1 and TRBJ1-1; 7 bases map to TRBD1. Germline V CDR1 and CDR2: SGHRS, YFSETQ. There are 14 residues in the CDR3. V lost 2 bases to trimming and J lost 3 bases; unmatched junction nucleotides: 4. The CDR3 protein is CASSFLTGDTEAFF. The CDR3 coding sequence is TGCGCCAGCAGCTTCTTAACAGGGGACACTGAAGCTTTCTTT.

V gene TRBV18 combines with J gene TRBJ2-7; the match to TRBD2 covers 10 bases. The CDR3 is made up of 18 amino acids. V lost 3 bases to trimming and J lost 3 bases; unmatched junction nucleotides: 14. Germline V gene lookup returns CDR1 KGHSH and CDR2 LQKENI. Here the CDR3 reads CASSPLGVTSGVIYEQYF. DNA of the CDR3: TGTGCCAGCTCACCCCTTGGTGTTACTAGCGGGGTTATCTACGAGCAGTACTTC. Looking up the rest from reference TRBV18 and TRBJ2-7 gives the full variable domain: NAGVMQNPRHLVRRRGQEARLRCSPMKGHSHVYWYRQLPEEGLKFMVYLQKENIIDESGMPKERFSAEFPKEGPSILRIQQVVRGDSAAYFCASSPLGVTSGVIYEQYFGPGTRLTVT.

This chain links TRBV6-5 with TRBJ1-4, with D perhaps matching TRBD1 (6 bases). Trimming pared 6 bases from V and 8 bases from J, leaving 13 bases between. The CDR3 sequence is 13 residues long. Germline V CDR1 and CDR2: MNHEY, SVGAGI. The CDR3 loop is CASRQGFLEKLFF. For the CDR3, the DNA is TGTGCCAGCAGACAGGGATTTTTGGAAAAACTGTTTTTT.

This clone was observed once. The chain joins TRBV5-4 to TRBJ2-1; 9 nucleotides match TRBD1. Unmatched junction bases numbered 10, after V lost 1 base and J lost 8 bases. This CDR3 contains 16 residues. Germline values: CDR1 SGHNT, CDR2 YYREEE (reference sequence). The CDR3 region has the DNA TGTGCCAGCAGCTTGTATGGGACAGGGTCATTATATGAGCAGTTCTTC. It yields the protein CASSLYGTGSLYEQFF.

This clone was observed a single time. This CDR3 reads CASSFSGQGLGYTF. Here the CDR3 DNA reads TGTGCCAGCAGCTTTTCGGGACAGGGACTGGGCTACACCTTC. V is TRBV5-6 and J is TRBJ1-2; TRBD1 matches at 9 bases. The CDR3 loop spans 14 amino acids. J was trimmed by 8 bases and V by 2 bases; bases with no gene match: 7. CDR1 is SGHDT and CDR2 is YYEEEE in the germline V gene. Variable domain in full (rest from reference TRBV5-6 and TRBJ1-2): DAGVTQSPTHLIKTRGQQVTLRCSPKSGHDTVSWYQQALGQGPQFIFQYYEEEERQRGNFPDRFSGHQFPNYSSELNVNALLLGDSALYLCASSFSGQGLGYTFGSGTRLTVV.

The V gene is TRBV10-3, the J gene TRBJ1-1, with D hard to call. The CDR3 totals 16 residues. Germline CDR1 is ENHRY and CDR2 is SYGVKD. Trimming removed 8 bases from V and 8 bases from J, with 27 bases in between. This CDR3 is CAIGWPGSTAAKEAFF. The CDR3 DNA sequence: TGTGCCATCGGATGGCCGGGTTCGACTGCGGCCAAGGAAGCTTTCTTT.

The V call is TRBV7-2, the J call TRBJ2-3; 7 positions agree with TRBD1. Unmatched junction bases numbered 5, after V lost 2 bases and J lost 0 bases. The CDR3 is 16 amino acids. Germline CDR1 and CDR2: SGHTA and FQGNSA. This chain's CDR3 is CASSLRKGASTDTQYF. CDR3 DNA: TGTGCCAGCAGCTTAAGGAAGGGGGCAAGCACAGATACGCAGTATTTT. Complete variable domain (other parts from reference TRBV7-2 and TRBJ2-3): GAGVSQSPSNKVTEKGKDVELRCDPISGHTALYWYRQSLGQGLEFLIYFQGNSAPDKSGLPSDRFSAERTGGSVSTLTIQRTQQEDSAVYLCASSLRKGASTDTQYFGPGTRLTVL.

V usage is TRBV7-6 and J usage is TRBJ2-2; 10 bases are shared with TRBD2. V gave up 4 bases and J gave up 9 bases; unmatched junction bases: 8. Germline assignment: CDR1 SGHVS and CDR2 FNYEAQ. The CDR3 consists of 15 residues. CDR3 bases: TGTGCCAGCAGCTCCACCCTGACTAGCGGGCGGGAGCTGTTTTTT. Translation gives CASSSTLTSGRELFF.

The gene calls are TRBV7-6 and TRBJ2-5; D may be TRBD2 (6 bases). The V and J ends lost 1 base and 2 bases respectively, with 11 bases between them. The CDR3 is 15 amino acids. Germline V gene sequence: CDR1 SGHVS, CDR2 FNYEAQ. The CDR3 DNA follows: TGTGCCAGCAGCTTAGGTACTAGCCCTCAAGAGACCCAGTACTTC. It codes for CASSLGTSPQETQYF.

The genes are TRBV5-1 and TRBJ2-1, with D unclear. The CDR3 length is 13 residues. Per the germline V gene, CDR1 is SGHRS and CDR2 is YFSETQ. With 1 base removed from V and 6 bases from J, the gap between germline ends came to 8 bases. Written as DNA, the CDR3 is TGCGCCAGCAGCTTGCTAAGCTCCAATGAGCAGTTCTTC. It translates to CASSLLSSNEQFF.

This rearrangement joins TRBV4-2 to TRBJ2-3; 7 positions match TRBD2. Trimming took 3 bases from V and 6 from J; bases not matched to a gene: 6. Germline V gives CDR1 LGHNA, CDR2 YNFKEQ. The CDR3 runs 14 residues. CDR3 in amino acids: CASSQGLLRDTQYF. The CDR3 nucleotides are TGTGCCAGCAGCCAGGGACTATTAAGGGATACGCAGTATTTT.

The V call is TRBV2, the J call TRBJ2-2, with 8 positions matching TRBD1. This CDR3 spans 14 amino acids. V lost 6 bases to trimming and J lost 5 bases; unmatched junction nucleotides: 5. Germline-derived CDR1 and CDR2 are SNHLY and FYNNEI. The DNA for the CDR3 is TGTGCCAGCAGGAGGGACAGGACTACCGGGGAGCTGTTTTTT. It is translated as CASRRDRTTGELFF.

The V call is TRBV9, the J call TRBJ2-5; 8 bases fit TRBD1. V dropped 2 bases and J dropped 2; count of bases not matched to a gene: 2. The CDR3 loop spans 14 amino acids. Per the germline V gene, CDR1 is SGDLS and CDR2 is YYNGEE. CDR3 nucleotides: TGTGCCAGCAGCGTGACAGGGGCTCAAGAGACCCAGTACTTC. This encodes CASSVTGAQETQYF.

The genes are TRBV29-1 and TRBJ1-5, with D perhaps TRBD1 (5 bases). The CDR3 totals 12 residues. Germline V gives CDR1 SQVTM, CDR2 ANQGSEA. Trimming removed 0 bases from V and 6 bases from J, with 6 bases in between. As DNA, the CDR3 is TGCAGCGTTGAAGATAGGGGTCAGCCCCAGCATTTT. Translated: CSVEDRGQPQHF.